The 6 T cell receptor beta chains presented below share a single source sample, sequenced in a study of CXCR3-negative and CXCR3-positive naive CD8 T cells. Study outcomes and limitations: Comparison of naive cells showed more hydrophobic TRB CDR3s in CXCR3-positive than in CXCR3-negative naive cells.

These receptors' antigens are unknown. Libraries of TRB cDNA were made by 5' RACE and carried UMIs. TCRdb re-called the 5' RACE reads and catalogs CDR3 proteins one per entry, DNA excluded. Its listing shows 150,000 to 170,000 distinct CDR3 sequences. Sample: naive CXCR3+ CD8+ T cells from blood. The subset here: CD45RO-CCR7+CD27+CD95- naive CD8+ T cells expressing CXCR3 (TNR3+). The source is a human donor in good health. Some clones in this sample may be carry-over from other donors' samples.

The chain links TRBV2 to TRBJ2-3; TCRdb's assignment of TRBD2 cannot be checked, as there is no DNA. Looked up from germline, CDR1 is SNHLY and CDR2 is FYNNEI. The CDR3 runs to 13 residues. The CDR3 reads CATIAKNTDTQYF.

The chain carries TRBV7-9 and TRBJ2-7. The CDR3 contains 13 residues. The germline V gene has CDR1 SEHNR and CDR2 FQNEAQ (reference sequence). This CDR3 is CASSVQPSYEQYF.

V usage is TRBV6-1 and J usage is TRBJ2-1; TCRdb names TRBD1, which stays unverified in the absence of DNA. The CDR3 has 14 residues. The V gene's germline CDR1 is MNHNS and CDR2 SASEGT. CDR3 amino acids: CASSEALGDGEQFF.

The chain has TRBV9 and TRBJ2-6. Germline values: CDR1 SGDLS, CDR2 YYNGEE. There are 14 residues in the CDR3. The CDR3 sequence: CASSGEVGANVLTF.

The chain joins TRBV19 to TRBJ1-5; TCRdb designates TRBD1, a call that cannot be tested without DNA. The CDR3 covers 15 residues. The germline V gene has CDR1 LNHDA and CDR2 SQIVND (reference sequence). The chain's CDR3 is CASSMASGGRQPQHF.

The chain recombines TRBV15 with TRBJ1-1; TCRdb returns TRBD1, unconfirmable since there is no DNA. The CDR3 contains 14 residues. The V gene's germline CDR1 is LNHNV and CDR2 YYDKDF (reference sequence). The CDR3 loop reads CATSGKRGNTEAFF. The whole variable domain, filled in from reference TRBV15 and TRBJ1-1, reads DAMVIQNPRYQVTQFGKPVTLSCSQTLNHNVMYWYQQKSSQAPKLLFHYYDKDFNNEADTPDNFQSRRPNTSFCFLDIRSPGLGDTAMYLCATSGKRGNTEAFFGQGTRLTVV.